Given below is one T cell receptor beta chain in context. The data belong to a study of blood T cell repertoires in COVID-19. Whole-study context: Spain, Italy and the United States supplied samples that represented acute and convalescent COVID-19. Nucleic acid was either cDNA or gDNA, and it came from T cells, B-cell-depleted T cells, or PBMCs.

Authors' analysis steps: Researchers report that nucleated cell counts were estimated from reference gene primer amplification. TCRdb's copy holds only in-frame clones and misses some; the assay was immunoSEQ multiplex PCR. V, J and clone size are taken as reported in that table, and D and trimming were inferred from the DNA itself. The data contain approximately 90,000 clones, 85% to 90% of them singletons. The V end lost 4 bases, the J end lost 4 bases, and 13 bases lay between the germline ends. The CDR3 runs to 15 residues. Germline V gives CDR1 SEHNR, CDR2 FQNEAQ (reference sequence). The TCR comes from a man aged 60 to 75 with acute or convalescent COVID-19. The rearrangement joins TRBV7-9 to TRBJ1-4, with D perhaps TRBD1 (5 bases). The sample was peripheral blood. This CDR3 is CASSSPGTFNEKLFF. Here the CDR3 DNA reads TGTGCCAGCAGCTCCCCGGGGACTTTTAATGAAAAACTGTTTTTT. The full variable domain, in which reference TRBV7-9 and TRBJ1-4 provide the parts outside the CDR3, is DTGVSQNPRHKITKRGQNVTFRCDPISEHNRLYWYRQTLGQGPEFLTYFQNEAQLEKSRLLSDRFSAERPKGSFSTLEIQRTEQGDSAMYLCASSSPGTFNEKLFFGSGTQLSVL.